What follows describes a single TCR beta chain. This sample was included in a study of blood T cell repertoires in COVID-19. Overall study: There were acute and convalescent COVID-19 samples, and they came from the United States, Italy and Spain.

Sequencing used immunoSEQ multiplex PCR; TCRdb keeps in-frame clones, though not all of them. The table shows 100,000 to 150,000 clones, with around 80% occurring only once. This CDR3 comprises 12 residues. V lost 6 bases and J lost 8, with 14 bases in between. Germline V gene sequence: CDR1 SQVTM, CDR2 ANQGSEA. This chain joins TRBV29-1 and TRBJ2-1; a weak D match, TRBD2 (5 bases). Sequencing used peripheral blood. The TCR originated in a woman between 50 and 59 years old with acute or convalescent COVID-19. The CDR3 nucleotides read TGCAGCGTAGATCCTAGCAGAGATGAGCAGTTCTTC. This sequence encodes CSVDPSRDEQFF.